Following are 20 T cell receptor beta chains from one sample sequenced in a study of CD8 T cells in Susac syndrome (dated by TCRdb to about 2019). Library construction relied on the immunoSEQ multiplex PCR assay. RNA was extracted using the RNeasy kit, and about 0.5 to 1 ug of the RNA was reverse transcribed with random hexamers. Clones were called with MiXCR by TCRdb after fastp trimmed the public reads at Q25, and only in-frame beta chains were retained. Rows with a matching CDR3 protein are joined into one entry that keeps the most common DNA and genes. In this sample the table shows 45,000 or so distinct CDR3 sequences, roughly 93% of which occur a single time. The ten top clones hold roughly 0.52% of the sample. Specimen: CD8+ T cells from PBMCs. These receptors were collected from a human donor in good health.

This chain joins TRBV20-1 and TRBJ2-6; D is unclear. CDR3 length: 15 residues. The germline gives CDR1 DFQATT, CDR2 SNEGSKA (reference sequence). Trimming shortened V by 0 bases and J by 2 bases, and 8 bases separated the two germline ends. The CDR3 bases are TGCAGTGCTAGAGATCGCCAGGCTGGGGCCAACGTCCTGACTTTC. Translation gives CSARDRQAGANVLTF.

The chain joins TRBV28 to TRBJ2-5; D not certain. This CDR3 is built from 14 residues. V was trimmed by 3 bases and J by 2 bases, leaving 10 bases between them. Germline CDR1 MDHEN, CDR2 SYDVKM. CDR3 sequence reads: CASSFVSSQETQYF. The CDR3 DNA reads as TGTGCCAGCAGTTTCGTATCCAGTCAAGAGACCCAGTACTTC.

The V call is TRBV7-2, the J call TRBJ2-1; no firm D call. The CDR3 covers 13 residues. The germline gives CDR1 SGHTA, CDR2 FQGNSA. V lost 6 bases to trimming and J lost 3 bases, with 9 bases between them. The CDR3 DNA reads as TGTGCCAGCAGTTTAAGGGACTACAATGAGCAGTTCTTC. Translated, it gives CASSLRDYNEQFF.

J is TRBJ1-1 and V is TRBV5-1; D ambiguous. Trimming left V 4 bases short and J 0 bases short, with 7 bases between. CDR3 size: 13 residues. Germline-derived CDR1 and CDR2 are SGHRS and YFSETQ. The CDR3 protein is CASSVGLNTEAFF. The CDR3 nucleotides read TGCGCCAGCAGCGTCGGGCTGAACACTGAAGCTTTCTTT.

The genes are TRBV4-2 and TRBJ2-7, with 8 bases that match TRBD2. The germline V gene has CDR1 LGHNA and CDR2 YNFKEQ. CDR3 length equals 15 residues. The V and J ends lost 2 bases and 3 bases, in that order; junction bases with no gene match: 6. CDR3 sequence: CASSQSLAGNYEQYF. CDR3 nucleotide sequence: TGTGCCAGCAGCCAATCGTTAGCGGGAAACTACGAGCAGTACTTC.

V and J are TRBV11-2 and TRBJ2-5; D remains ambiguous. Germline CDR1 is SGHAT and CDR2 is FQNNGV. The CDR3 has 12 residues. V was clipped by 2 bases and J by 5 bases, with 6 bases between them. CDR3 nucleotides: TGTGCCAGCAGCTTATCTTCGGAGACCCAGTACTTC. Translated, it gives CASSLSSETQYF.

The chain employs TRBV27 and TRBJ2-1; D is perhaps TRBD2 (5 bases). Germline CDR1 is MNHEY and CDR2 is SMNVEV (reference sequence). Trimming took off 2 bases at V and 9 bases at J, with 14 bases between the two ends. The CDR3 totals 14 residues. The CDR3 sequence: CASSLGGGTGEQFF. CDR3 bases: TGTGCCAGCAGTTTAGGTGGAGGAACGGGTGAGCAGTTCTTC.

V is TRBV7-6 and J is TRBJ2-7; TRBD2 is a possible D gene (7 bases). Germline CDR1 is SGHVS and CDR2 is FNYEAQ. The V and J ends lost 0 bases and 3 bases respectively, with 12 bases between them. CDR3 length: 15 residues. The CDR3 nucleotides are TGTGCCAGCAGCTTAGCCGCGGGGGCCATCTACGAGCAGTACTTC. It translates to CASSLAAGAIYEQYF.

This chain joins TRBV15 and TRBJ1-5; no definite D call. Germline values: CDR1 LNHNV, CDR2 YYDKDF (reference sequence). This CDR3 comprises 14 residues. The V and J ends lost 3 bases and 7 bases respectively, with 13 bases between them. CDR3 nucleotide sequence: TGTGCCACCAGCAGCCGTTTGGGGTCACAGCCCCAGCATTTT. This encodes CATSSRLGSQPQHF.

The rearrangement joins TRBV7-6 to TRBJ2-3; a weak D match, TRBD2 (6 bases). From germline, CDR1 is SGHVS and CDR2 FNYEAQ. The CDR3 sequence is 17 residues long. V shed 1 base and J shed 0 bases, with 14 bases lying between them. The CDR3 DNA follows: TGTGCCAGCAGCTTAGAGGCGAGGGGAGGAAGCACAGATACGCAGTATTTT. This codes for CASSLEARGGSTDTQYF.

The V and J genes are TRBV27 and TRBJ2-7, with D possibly being TRBD2 (5 bases). The ends were cut back, 6 bases at V and 0 bases at J, with 9 bases in the middle. The germline gives CDR1 MNHEY, CDR2 SMNVEV (reference sequence). This CDR3 has 13 amino acids. The CDR3 spells CASRDRDSYEQYF. For the CDR3, the DNA is TGTGCCAGCAGGGACCGGGACTCCTACGAGCAGTACTTC.

The gene calls are TRBV19 and TRBJ2-1, with unresolved D. The V and J ends lost 3 bases and 10 bases respectively, with 10 bases between them. From germline, CDR1 is LNHDA and CDR2 SQIVND (reference sequence). This CDR3 has 12 amino acids. CDR3 loop: CASSISSREQFF. DNA of the CDR3: TGTGCCAGTAGTATTTCATCCAGGGAGCAGTTCTTC.

The gene calls are TRBV6-6 and TRBJ1-1; possibly TRBD1 for D (6 bases). CDR1 is MNHNY, CDR2 SVGAGI, per germline (reference sequence). Between the trimmed V and J ends, which lost 7 bases and 4 bases, there was a span of 16 bases. The CDR3 totals 14 residues. Here the CDR3 reads CASILGAGVTEAFF. CDR3 bases: TGTGCCAGCATTCTGGGGGCAGGGGTCACTGAAGCTTTCTTT.

The chain employs TRBV5-4 and TRBJ2-3, with 7 bases that match TRBD2. J gave up 3 bases and V 0 bases, and 4 bases lay outside the gene matches. Germline CDR1 SGHNT, CDR2 YYREEE (reference sequence). The CDR3 sequence is 15 residues long. Written as DNA, the CDR3 is TGTGCCAGCAGCTTGGAGGGAGGGGTGACAGATACGCAGTATTTT. The encoded protein is CASSLEGGVTDTQYF. The variable domain in full, completed from reference TRBV5-4 and TRBJ2-3, reads ETGVTQSPTHLIKTRGQQVTLRCSSQSGHNTVSWYQQALGQGPQFIFQYYREEENGRGNFPPRFSGLQFPNYSSELNVNALELDDSALYLCASSLEGGVTDTQYFGPGTRLTVL.

Notes on this clonotype: One end of the junction is discordant with germline, which a read error may explain. The V call is TRBV5-6, the J call TRBJ2-3; 8 nucleotides align to TRBD1. CDR1 and CDR2 (germline): SGHDT, YYEEEE. CDR3 length: 15 residues. DNA of the CDR3: TGTGCCAGCAGTTTGGGACAGGAATTCACAGATACGCAGTATTTT. Translation: CASSLGQEFTDTQYF.

The rearrangement joins TRBV28 to TRBJ1-1, with 7 bases fitting TRBD1. The CDR3 spans 14 residues. J was trimmed by 13 bases and V by 5 bases; bases with no gene match: 16. Germline CDR1 MDHEN, CDR2 SYDVKM. The CDR3 loop is CASSRQGQVIVVFF. The DNA for the CDR3 is TGTGCCAGCAGTCGGCAAGGACAGGTCATTGTGGTTTTCTTT. Full variable domain (missing parts from reference TRBV28 and TRBJ1-1): DVKVTQSSRYLVKRTGEKVFLECVQDMDHENMFWYRQDPGLGLRLIYFSYDVKMKEKGDIPEGYSVSREKKERFSLILESASTNQTSMYLCASSRQGQVIVVFFGQGTRLTVV.

This clonotype was observed once. V gene TRBV29-1 combines with J gene TRBJ2-2, with a tentative D call TRBD2 (6 bases). The CDR3 loop spans 16 amino acids. V was shortened by 2 bases and J by 5 bases, with 18 bases between the two germline ends. Germline V CDR1 and CDR2: SQVTM, ANQGSEA. CDR3 nucleotide sequence: TGCAGCGTTGAATCCAAGCGGAGGGGAGGTACCGGGGAGCTGTTTTTT. The encoded protein is CSVESKRRGGTGELFF.

The CDR3 is CASSLSRITSYEQYF. CDR3 in DNA: TGTGCCAGCAGTTTAAGCAGGATAACTTCCTACGAGCAGTACTTC. V usage is TRBV28 and J usage is TRBJ2-7; D unresolved. Germline V lookup: CDR1 MDHEN, CDR2 SYDVKM. The CDR3 has 15 residues. The V gene lost 2 bases and the J gene lost 1 base, with 12 bases spanning the gap.

This rearrangement joins TRBV2 to TRBJ2-2; possible D gene TRBD2, 6 bases. V lost 2 bases and J 1 base, leaving 14 bases between the germline ends. Germline CDR1 is SNHLY and CDR2 is FYNNEI. The CDR3 runs to 17 residues. The DNA for the CDR3 is TGTGCCAGCAGTGAAACCCCAGCCGGGGGGAACACCGGGGAGCTGTTTTTT. Its translation is CASSETPAGGNTGELFF.

This chain uses TRBV6-6 with TRBJ2-7; 10 bases map to TRBD1. The CDR3 runs 14 residues. Germline CDR1 and CDR2: MNHNY and SVGAGI (reference sequence). Losses at the gene ends were 7 bases for V and 5 bases for J; bases not matched to a gene: 8. The chain's CDR3 is CASTPGQGSHEQYF. CDR3 nucleotide sequence: TGTGCCAGCACCCCGGGACAGGGGTCACACGAGCAGTACTTC.